These T cell receptor beta chains were read from a single sample in a study of cytomegalovirus exposure and HLA in healthy donors. Clones were read by immunoSEQ multiplex PCR, and TCRdb kept only the in-frame ones, dropping some. The table has fewer than 110,000 clones, 85% to 90% seen once. Input material: PBMCs. These receptors were obtained from a man aged 30 to 39 in good health and CMV-seronegative. CDR3s include the opening cysteine and the closing phenylalanine or tryptophan. Each record gives: V gene, J gene, clone size, D gene, CDR3 protein, CDR3 DNA. The D gene is left open where the match is weak. Some rows have no size entry. The others give once, few or many, or a class for an expanded clone.

TRBV15	TRBJ2-2	.	TRBD1	CALGDRRDTGELFF	TGTGCCCTCGGGGACAGAAGGGACACCGGGGAGCTGTTTTTT
TRBV14	TRBJ1-4	few	.	CASSQYQGKLFF	TGTGCCAGCAGCCAATACCAGGGAAAACTGTTTTTT
TRBV25-1	TRBJ1-5	once	.	CASRGAGSNQPQHF	TGTGCCAGCAGGGGGGCAGGAAGCAATCAGCCCCAGCATTTT
TRBV7-9	TRBJ2-7	.	.	CASSIHAGDTPYEQYF	TGTGCCAGCAGCATCCACGCGGGGGACACCCCCTACGAGCAGTACTTC
TRBV29-1	TRBJ1-4	.	.	CSVRFLDRRNEKLFF	TGCAGCGTCCGATTCTTAGACAGGAGGAATGAAAAACTGTTTTTT
TRBV2	TRBJ1-1	.	TRBD1	CASVFLEQGTEAFF	TGTGCCAGCGTCTTTCTCGAACAGGGGACTGAAGCTTTCTTT
TRBV5-4	TRBJ2-5	.	TRBD2	CASSPGLAGGQETQYF	TGTGCCAGCAGCCCTGGACTAGCGGGAGGGCAAGAGACCCAGTACTTC
TRBV15	TRBJ2-1	.	.	CATSRGLEPTYNEQFF	TGTGCCACCAGCAGAGGGCTGGAGCCGACCTACAATGAGCAGTTCTTC
TRBV28	TRBJ1-1	.	.	CASSLWEQGAEAFF	TGTGCCAGCAGTTTATGGGAACAGGGAGCTGAAGCTTTCTTT
TRBV5-1	TRBJ1-1	.	.	CASSLGGLNTEAFF	TGCGCCAGCAGCTTGGGGGGGCTGAACACTGAAGCTTTCTTT
TRBV5-1	TRBJ2-1	.	.	CASSFGGINEQFF	TGCGCCAGCAGCTTCGGCGGGATAAATGAGCAGTTCTTC
TRBV19	TRBJ2-1	.	TRBD2	CASSRSGGTYNEQFF	TGTGCCAGTAGTCGTAGCGGGGGGACCTACAATGAGCAGTTCTTC
TRBV10-3	TRBJ2-1	.	TRBD1	CAISESTGQGNEQFF	TGTGCCATCAGTGAGTCGACAGGACAGGGGAATGAGCAGTTCTTC
TRBV30	TRBJ1-5	.	.	CAWSQGLNQPQHF	TGTGCCTGGTCACAGGGATTAAATCAGCCCCAGCATTTT
TRBV7-3	TRBJ2-2	.	.	CASSLGGPHGTGELFF	TGTGCCAGCAGCTTAGGTGGGCCTCATGGCACCGGGGAGCTGTTTTTT
TRBV9	TRBJ2-1	.	TRBD2	CASSEGTSGGPYNEQFF	TGTGCCAGCAGCGAGGGGACTAGCGGGGGGCCATACAATGAGCAGTTCTTC
TRBV2	TRBJ2-7	.	TRBD1	CASDYRGDPGF	TGTGCCAGCGATTACAGGGGGGACCCAGGATTC
TRBV19	TRBJ1-1	.	TRBD1	CASSISDRAMNTEAFF	TGTGCCAGTAGTATTTCGGACAGGGCAATGAACACTGAAGCTTTCTTT
TRBV6-5	TRBJ1-1	.	.	CASSYPEAEAFF	TGTGCCAGCAGTTACCCTGAGGCTGAAGCTTTCTTT
TRBV9	TRBJ2-3	few	TRBD2	CASSTIPGTSDYTDTQYF	TGTGCCAGCAGCACCATCCCCGGGACTAGCGACTACACAGATACGCAGTATTTT
TRBV29-1	TRBJ2-1	.	.	CSVEVGPSEEFF	TGCAGCGTTGAAGTAGGGCCTAGCGAAGAGTTCTTC
TRBV6-4	TRBJ2-1	.	TRBD2	CASSDWGTSGGAVSYNEQFF	TGTGCCAGCAGTGACTGGGGGACTAGCGGGGGGGCAGTATCCTACAATGAGCAGTTCTTC
TRBV7-9	TRBJ1-1	.	.	CASSPGGGGTEAFF	TGTGCCAGCAGCCCCGGGGGAGGGGGCACTGAAGCTTTCTTT
TRBV7-8	TRBJ2-7	.	TRBD1	CASSLGQGADEQYF	TGTGCCAGCAGCTTAGGTCAGGGGGCGGACGAGCAGTACTTC
TRBV30	TRBJ2-3	.	.	CAWSTPLMTGTQYF	TGTGCCTGGAGTACCCCTTTGATGACTGGTACGCAGTATTTT
TRBV7-9	TRBJ2-3	once	.	CASSFMAGALDTQYF	TGTGCCAGCAGCTTTATGGCGGGGGCGCTGGATACGCAGTATTTT
TRBV4-2	TRBJ1-5	.	TRBD1	CASSQAGGSNQPQHF	TGTGCCAGCAGCCAAGCAGGGGGTAGCAATCAGCCCCAGCATTTT
TRBV5-1	TRBJ2-5	.	TRBD2	CASSPWWGSSGRKQETQYF	TGCGCCAGCAGCCCCTGGTGGGGTTCTAGCGGGAGGAAACAAGAGACCCAGTACTTC
TRBV4-3	TRBJ2-7	.	TRBD2	CASSQGAAIAGGYEQYF	TGCGCCAGCAGCCAAGGGGCAGCGATAGCGGGAGGCTACGAGCAGTACTTC